Reported below is one T cell receptor (beta chain). Original handling: Estimates of nucleated cell counts were drawn from the amplification of reference gene primers. Repertoires were generated with immunoSEQ multiplex PCR, while TCRdb's copy carries only in-frame clones and drops some. V, J and clone size are taken as reported in that table, and D and trimming were inferred from the DNA itself. The sample comprises 250,000 or so clones, nearly 90% of which are singletons, and 4% to 5% rests with the top ten. The source of the sample is a study of blood T cell repertoires in COVID-19. Across the study: Acute and convalescent COVID-19 samples came from the United States, Italy and Spain. Sources were T cells, B-cell-depleted T cells, or PBMCs; the material itself was cDNA or gDNA.

The sample comprised peripheral blood. The TCR originated in a middle-aged woman who had recovered from COVID-19.

The CDR3 DNA reads as TGTGCCAGCAGGCCCGGGACAGGGTCCTACAATGAGCAGTTCTTC. Protein sequence: CASRPGTGSYNEQFF. This chain links TRBV11-3 with TRBJ2-1, with 9 bases lining up with TRBD1. V gave up 6 bases and J gave up 1 base; unmatched junction bases: 4. This CDR3 has 15 residues. Per the germline V gene, CDR1 is SGHNT and CDR2 is YENEEA.